This TCR beta chain was sequenced in a study of OX40 agonist ivuxolimab in advanced cancers. Repertoires were generated with immunoSEQ multiplex PCR, while TCRdb's copy carries only in-frame clones and drops some. The sample has 20,000 to 30,000 clones, 75% to 85% seen once. V lost 6 bases, J lost 3 bases, and 14 bases lay in between. This CDR3 spans 14 amino acids. The germline V gene has CDR1 KGHSH and CDR2 LQKENI. J is TRBJ2-5 and V is TRBV18, with D perhaps matching TRBD1 (6 bases). This sample comprised CD4+ or CD8+ T cells sorted from blood, obtained in a trial of the OX40 agonist ivuxolimab. This TCR derives from an adult with an advanced solid tumor such as melanoma, head and neck, liver or kidney cancer. In nucleotides, the CDR3 is TGTGCCAGCTCTCCCGACAGGCCCGAAGAGACCCAGTACTTC. As protein: CASSPDRPEETQYF.